This T cell receptor beta chain was identified during a study of cytomegalovirus exposure and HLA in healthy donors. Findings and limits, study-wide: TCR beta chains associated with HLA were, in a later analysis, more clonally expanded than equally common others. Associated with HLA alleles at 0.05 false discovery rate in a later analysis were 16,951 TCR beta sequences. By a later analysis, the bulk of CMV-associated TCR beta chains appeared HLA-restricted.

These donors counted as nominally healthy when sampled, but unrecorded immune exposures were likely. As regards this clone: Its target is not known.

This CDR3 is 16 amino acids long. Trimming took 3 bases from V and 0 from J; bases not matched to a gene: 5. Germline V gene data show CDR1 as SGHDT and CDR2 as YYEEEE. PCR primers comprised 60 Vbeta and 13 Jbeta primers. Generated by immunoSEQ multiplex PCR, the TCRdb table keeps only in-frame clones and is missing some. The data show 150,000 to 200,000 clones, roughly 74% seen once. Sequencing input: PBMCs. The rearrangement uses TRBV5-6 and TRBJ2-3, with TRBD2 matching 9 bases. The clonotype originates from a man between 18 and 29 years old in good health and CMV-seropositive. DNA for the CDR3: TGTGCCAGCAGCTACGTTACTAGCGGGAGCACAGATACGCAGTATTTT. Its translation is CASSYVTSGSTDTQYF.